This T cell receptor beta chain is drawn from a study of tissue T cells after allogeneic stem cell transplantation. Germline trimming cut 2 bases from V and 2 bases from J; bases unmatched to any gene: 7. The CDR3 extends over 17 amino acids. Germline values: CDR1 KGHDR, CDR2 SFDVKD. This clone was observed a handful of times. Sequencing used immunoSEQ multiplex PCR; TCRdb keeps in-frame clones, though not all of them. The sample consists of about 9,800 clones, just over 65% of them appearing once. V usage is TRBV24-1 and J usage is TRBJ2-3; 9 bases match TRBD2. The sequence derives from a male donor at least 60 years old with lung cancer. The specimen comprised tissue from the stomach, sampled at autopsy. CDR3 sequence: CATSDSPSGRPTDTQYF. The CDR3 DNA follows: TGTGCCACCAGTGATTCCCCCAGCGGGAGGCCCACAGATACGCAGTATTTT.